This T cell receptor beta chain emerged from a study of cytotoxic CD8 clonotypes in ibrutinib-treated CLL. About the study: The patient breakdown showed 10 to 12 relapsed/refractory and roughly 14 treatment-naive cases, with under 18 IGHV unmutated.

The data were produced by immunoSEQ multiplex PCR, yet TCRdb's version contains in-frame clones alone and is incomplete. The profile shows approximately 340,000 clones, roughly 71% of them singletons. CDR3 length equals 14 residues. V dropped 6 bases and J dropped 3 bases, with 15 bases sitting between them. The source material was PBMCs, sampled after 36 months of ibrutinib treatment. The sequence was collected from a human donor with chronic lymphocytic leukemia. The rearrangement joins TRBV23-1 to TRBJ2-7, with unresolved D. TRBV23-1 is classed as an ORF, of uncertain function. CDR3 in amino acids: CASSQNPSSYEQYF. CDR3 nucleotides: TGCGCCAGCAGCCAAAACCCGAGTAGCTACGAGCAGTACTTC.